One sample yielded the 18 T cell receptor beta chains listed below, sequenced in a study of T cell changes during pregnancy in multiple sclerosis. The protocol was immunoSEQ multiplex PCR, while the TCRdb copy is restricted to in-frame clones and leaves out a portion. The sample has approximately 21,000 clones; around nine tenths are singletons. Specimen: CD8+ T cells from peripheral blood mononuclear cells, collected in the first trimester of pregnancy. These receptors were taken from a female donor with multiple sclerosis, enrolled in a pregnancy study.

The chain recombines TRBV4-2 with TRBJ2-3; 11 bases align to TRBD2. The CDR3 is 15 amino acids. Germline CDR1 LGHNA, CDR2 YNFKEQ. V lost 4 bases and J lost 4; bases outside the gene matches: 4. The CDR3 region has the DNA TGTGCCAGCAGCCTCTTAGCGGGAGGGCCAGATACGCAGTATTTT. Protein sequence: CASSLLAGGPDTQYF.

The CDR3 region is CASSQEVRGEAFF. Written as DNA, the CDR3 is TGCGCCAGCAGCCAAGAAGTCAGGGGAGAAGCTTTCTTT. The rearrangement uses TRBV4-1 and TRBJ1-1; D is perhaps TRBD1 (6 bases). Germline loops: CDR1 MGHRA, CDR2 YSYEKL. The V gene lost 0 bases and the J gene lost 8 bases, with 10 bases spanning the gap. This CDR3 is 13 amino acids long.

This clone has just one count. The chain joins TRBV30 to TRBJ1-2; D gene ambiguous. V gave up 8 bases and J gave up 4 bases, with 11 bases separating them. The CDR3 length is 11 residues. The germline V gene has CDR1 GTSNPN and CDR2 SVGIG (reference sequence). The CDR3 region is CARSLGYGYTF. CDR3 in DNA: TGTGCCCGATCCCTCGGCTATGGCTACACCTTC.

This clone was seen a handful of times. This rearrangement joins TRBV6-4 to TRBJ2-2; 8 bases are shared with TRBD2. After removal of 8 bases from V and 3 bases from J, the junction contained 5 bases not matched to a gene. Germline V gene lookup returns CDR1 MRHNA and CDR2 SNTAGT. The CDR3 is 14 amino acids. CDR3 coding DNA: TGTGCCAGCCGGGAGGGGAGCGACACCGGGGAGCTGTTTTTT. It yields the protein CASREGSDTGELFF.

The gene calls are TRBV5-4 and TRBJ2-2; TRBD2 agrees at 7 bases. This CDR3 spans 15 amino acids. Trimming removed 4 bases from V and 3 bases from J; junction bases left unmatched: 6. Per germline, CDR1 SGHNT and CDR2 YYREEE (reference sequence). Written as DNA, the CDR3 is TGTGCCAGCAGCGAGGGAGGGGTGGACACCGGGGAGCTGTTTTTT. Translated, it gives CASSEGGVDTGELFF.

This rearrangement joins TRBV2 to TRBJ2-7; 7 bases fit TRBD1. This CDR3 has 13 amino acids. The germline V gene encodes CDR1 SNHLY and CDR2 FYNNEI. With 6 bases clipped from V and 2 bases from J, the junction kept 4 bases outside the gene matches. The CDR3 nucleotides are TGTGCCAGCAGACCCGGGACAGCCTACGAGCAGTACTTC. This encodes CASRPGTAYEQYF.

The rearrangement links TRBV29-1 to TRBJ2-2, with D possibly TRBD1 on 6 matching bases. Trimming took off 4 bases at V and 2 bases at J, with 11 bases between the two ends. Germline CDR1 is SQVTM and CDR2 is ANQGSEA. CDR3 length: 14 residues. The CDR3 region has the DNA TGCAGCGTTGTAGGACAGATTAACACCGGGGAGCTGTTTTTT. Translating it yields CSVVGQINTGELFF.

This clone has just one count. The rearrangement links TRBV5-3 to TRBJ1-5, with D possibly being TRBD1 (5 bases). TRBV5-3 is sorted into the ORF group, with uncertain function. Trimming pared 1 base from V and 6 bases from J, leaving 14 bases between. The CDR3 consists of 15 residues. The CDR3 region is CARSLCQGVFQPQHF. The DNA of the CDR3 is TGTGCCAGAAGCTTGTGCCAGGGTGTATTTCAGCCCCAGCATTTT.

The chain carries TRBV7-9 and TRBJ1-2, with D maybe TRBD1 (5 bases). Germline V gene lookup returns CDR1 SEHNR and CDR2 FQNEAQ (reference sequence). This CDR3 contains 14 residues. V gave up 5 bases and J gave up 1 base, with 11 bases separating them. For the CDR3, the DNA is TGTGCCAGCAGCCCCAGACAGTTTAACTATGGCTACACCTTC. It encodes CASSPRQFNYGYTF.

The genes are TRBV6-6 and TRBJ1-1; 8 bases align to TRBD1. Trimming took 7 bases from V and 2 from J; bases not matched to a gene: 12. CDR3 length equals 16 residues. Looked up from germline, CDR1 is MNHNY and CDR2 is SVGAGI (reference sequence). CDR3 sequence: CASIFTWTGTNTEAFF. CDR3 in DNA: TGTGCCAGCATCTTTACGTGGACAGGGACCAACACTGAAGCTTTCTTT.

This chain links TRBV11-2 with TRBJ2-5, with TRBD2 matching over 9 bases. The ends lost 5 bases at V and 5 bases at J; junction bases unmatched: 9. CDR3 length: 15 amino acids. Germline V gives CDR1 SGHAT, CDR2 FQNNGV. The CDR3, as DNA: TGTGCCAGCAGCGAAGCACTAGCGGGTCTGGAGACCCAGTACTTC. Amino acids: CASSEALAGLETQYF.

V gene TRBV13 combines with J gene TRBJ2-1; 10 nucleotides line up with TRBD2. Germline V gene lookup returns CDR1 PRHDT and CDR2 FYEKMQ (reference sequence). V was clipped by 0 bases and J by 5 bases; unmatched bases: 4. The CDR3 sequence is 16 residues long. This CDR3 reads CASSLGTSGLNNEQFF. DNA of the CDR3: TGTGCCAGCAGCTTAGGGACTAGCGGGCTAAACAATGAGCAGTTCTTC. The whole variable domain, filled in from reference TRBV13 and TRBJ2-1, reads AAGVIQSPRHLIKEKRETATLKCYPIPRHDTVYWYQQGPGQDPQFLISFYEKMQSDKGSIPDRFSAQQFSDYHSELNMSSLELGDSALYFCASSLGTSGLNNEQFFGPGTRLTVL.

V usage is TRBV7-8 and J usage is TRBJ2-5, with 14 bases identical to TRBD2. V trimming: 5 bases; J trimming: 7 bases; junction bases outside the gene matches: 9. The CDR3 contains 16 residues. Germline CDR1 and CDR2: SGHVS and FQNEAQ. The CDR3 DNA sequence: TGTGCCAGCAGCGGACCGGGACTAGCGGGAGTTAGGACCCAGTACTTC. Its protein is CASSGPGLAGVRTQYF.

The chain combines TRBV4-3 with TRBJ2-3; 7 bases line up with TRBD2. Germline CDR1 is LGHNA and CDR2 is YSLEER. V lost 0 bases to trimming and J lost 4 bases; unmatched junction nucleotides: 13. The CDR3 is 18 amino acids. CDR3 in DNA: TGCGCCAGCAGCCAAGAAATAAGCGGGATGACCCCCCCAGATACGCAGTATTTT. It is translated as CASSQEISGMTPPDTQYF.

The J gene is TRBJ2-1, the V gene TRBV28, with no clear D. Germline V gene sequence: CDR1 MDHEN, CDR2 SYDVKM. The V end lost 7 bases, the J end lost 10 bases, and 17 bases lay between the germline ends. CDR3 size: 13 residues. This chain's CDR3 is CASNPHRRREQFF. CDR3 sequence (DNA): TGTGCCAGCAACCCCCATCGGCGCAGGGAGCAGTTCTTC.

The chain has TRBV27 and TRBJ1-2; possible D gene TRBD1, 5 bases. The CDR3 has 17 amino acids. Germline loops: CDR1 MNHEY, CDR2 SMNVEV (reference sequence). The V and J ends lost 5 bases and 7 bases respectively, with 26 bases between them. CDR3 sequence reads: CASSGIPLPGGGGGYTF. CDR3 DNA sequence: TGTGCCAGCAGTGGAATACCTCTCCCTGGGGGGGGTGGTGGCTACACCTTC.

V is TRBV6-1 and J is TRBJ2-3, with D possibly matching TRBD2 (6 bases). The V gene lost 6 bases and the J gene lost 0 bases, with 10 bases spanning the gap. The CDR3 spans 14 residues. CDR1 MNHNS and CDR2 SASEGT come from the germline V gene. This chain's CDR3 is CASSAGTSTDTQYF. The CDR3 DNA sequence: TGTGCCAGCAGCGCCGGGACTAGCACAGATACGCAGTATTTT.

The chain has TRBV10-3 and TRBJ2-7, with D perhaps TRBD2 (6 bases). Between the trimmed V and J ends, which lost 2 bases and 0 bases, there was a span of 23 bases. CDR1 is ENHRY and CDR2 is SYGVKD in the germline V gene. The CDR3 consists of 19 residues. CDR3 coding DNA: TGTGCCATCAGTGAGCAAATTTATAGCGGATTACGGTCCTCCTACGAGCAGTACTTC. This sequence encodes CAISEQIYSGLRSSYEQYF.